This T cell receptor beta chain was retrieved from a study of low-dose radiotherapy and immunotherapy resistance in tumors. Study information: Every 2 weeks, cohort 1 got 0.5 Gy, reaching 6.5 Gy to the planning target volume.

Alpha and beta chains were covered, as first-strand cDNA relied on TRAV- and TRBV-specific primers. TCRs were amplified for roughly 20 PCR cycles with a constant-region primer and V-primer adapter. TCRdb fed the reads into MiXCR, producing one record per CDR3 protein. This table holds fewer than 8,500 distinct CDR3 sequences, approximately 57% found once. This receptor was identified in a human donor with advanced metastatic prostate, ovarian, gallbladder or colorectal cancer (not recorded which). This table probably holds off-target reads from a library built for another chain.

The CDR3, as DNA: TGCGCCAGCAGCGACGGTGGAGGCACAGATACGCAGTATTTT. Its translation: CASSDGGGTDTQYF. The chain recombines TRBV5-1 with TRBJ2-3; D unresolved. CDR3 length: 14 amino acids. V was cut by 4 bases and J by 1 base, with 10 bases left in between. Germline V gives CDR1 SGHRS, CDR2 YFSETQ.